Presented here are 3 T cell receptor beta chains from one specimen sequenced in a study of radiotherapy plus CTLA-4 blockade in lung cancer. Clones were sequenced by immunoSEQ multiplex PCR, and TCRdb holds only the in-frame ones, with some missing. The sample lists 81,000 or so clones; approximately 83% were seen once. The sample was peripheral blood, taken from a patient treated with radiotherapy plus ipilimumab. The receptors originated from a human donor with non-small cell lung cancer that progressed on radiotherapy plus ipilimumab.

This chain links TRBV19 with TRBJ2-3, with D uncertain. Trimming removed 5 bases from V and 7 bases from J, with 16 bases in between. This CDR3 has 14 residues. Per germline, CDR1 LNHDA and CDR2 SQIVND (reference sequence). CDR3 amino acids: CASSLDHSSHTQYF. CDR3 nucleotide sequence: TGTGCCAGTAGTCTCGACCATTCTTCCCATACGCAGTATTTT. Full variable domain (missing parts from reference TRBV19 and TRBJ2-3): DGGITQSPKYLFRKEGQNVTLSCEQNLNHDAMYWYRQDPGQGLRLIYYSQIVNDFQKGDIAEGYSVSREKKESFPLTVTSAQKNPTAFYLCASSLDHSSHTQYFGPGTRLTVL.

This clone was seen more than once but under ten times. CDR3 DNA sequence: TGTGCCAGCAGCTTGGGGGGAGGGAACACTGAAGCTTTCTTT. Its protein product is CASSLGGGNTEAFF. The chain carries TRBV5-5 and TRBJ1-1; D is ambiguous. Germline V gene lookup returns CDR1 SGHKS and CDR2 YYEKEE (reference sequence). With 0 bases removed from V and 1 base from J, the gap between germline ends came to 7 bases. The CDR3 length is 14 residues.

This rearrangement joins TRBV5-1 to TRBJ1-3; tentatively, D is TRBD1 (6 bases). Germline V gene data show CDR1 as SGHRS and CDR2 as YFSETQ. V was trimmed by 5 bases and J by 4 bases, leaving 19 bases between them. The CDR3 spans 16 residues. The CDR3 DNA reads as TGCGCCAGCAGGGAGCGGGACACAGGTGACGGAAACACCATATATTTT. This sequence encodes CASRERDTGDGNTIYF. Full variable domain (missing parts from reference TRBV5-1 and TRBJ1-3): KAGVTQTPRYLIKTRGQQVTLSCSPISGHRSVSWYQQTPGQGLQFLFEYFSETQRNKGNFPGRFSGRQFSNSRSEMNVSTLELGDSALYLCASRERDTGDGNTIYFGEGSWLTVV.